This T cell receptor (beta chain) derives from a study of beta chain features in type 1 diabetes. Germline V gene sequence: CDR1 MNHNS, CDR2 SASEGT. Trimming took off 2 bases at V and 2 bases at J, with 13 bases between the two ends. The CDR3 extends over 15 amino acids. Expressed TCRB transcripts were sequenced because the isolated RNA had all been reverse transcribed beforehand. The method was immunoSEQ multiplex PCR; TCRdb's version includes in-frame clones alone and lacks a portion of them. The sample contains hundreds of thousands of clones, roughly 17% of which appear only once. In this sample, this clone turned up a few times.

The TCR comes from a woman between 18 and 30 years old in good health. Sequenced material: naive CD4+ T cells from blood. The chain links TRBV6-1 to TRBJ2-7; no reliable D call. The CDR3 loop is CASSEQPAPTYEQYF. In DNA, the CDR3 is TGTGCCAGCAGTGAACAGCCAGCTCCTACCTACGAGCAGTACTTC.